Listed below are T cell receptor beta chains from one sample, sequenced in a study of T-cell memory formation after mild COVID-19. A single record per CDR3 protein comes from TCRdb applying MiXCR to the 5' RACE reads. The data hold about 160,000 distinct CDR3 sequences, with 25% to 40% observed a single time. The sequencing sample was made of PBMCs or a T cell subset sorted from them (not recorded which). The origin of the receptors is an adult woman who had mild COVID-19 (a few samples of this study predate the infection). Cell type and time point are not known. Both conserved end residues are part of each CDR3. A D gene is named only where the DNA matches it firmly. The size field is filled for only some rows; it gives once, few, many or a size class.

len	d_gene	v_gene	abundance	j_gene	CDR3nt	CDR3aa
14	-	TRBV5-1	few	TRBJ2-2	TGCGCCAGCAGCTTTAGGGCGGTCACCGGGGAGCTGTTTTTT	CASSFRAVTGELFF
17	-	TRBV6-2/TRBV6-3	-	TRBJ1-2	TGTGCCAGCAGGCGGACTCCACCTGACAGGCTGGGCTATGGCTACACCTTC	CASRRTPPDRLGYGYTF
15	-	TRBV5-4	-	TRBJ2-3	TGTGCCAGCAGCCTCCCGGGACTCCGTACAGATACGCAGTATTTT	CASSLPGLRTDTQYF
15	-	TRBV4-1	few	TRBJ2-2	TGCGCCAGCAGCCAAGTAGGACAGTACGCCGGGGAGCTGTTTTTT	CASSQVGQYAGELFF
13	-	TRBV30	-	TRBJ1-6	TGTGCCTGGAGATCGGCAGGTCGTTCACCCCTCCACTTT	CAWRSAGRSPLHF
15	-	TRBV20-1	few	TRBJ1-1	TGCAGTGCTAGAGATACGGGCAGGGTGAACACTGAAGCTTTCTTT	CSARDTGRVNTEAFF
16	-	TRBV4-3	few	TRBJ2-4	TGCGCCAGCAGCCAAGGTTACCTTGGGGGCGAAAACATTCAGTACTTC	CASSQGYLGGENIQYF
14	-	TRBV4-3	few	TRBJ1-6	TGCGCCAGCAGCCAAGGAGGAGGGGATTCACCCCTCCACTTT	CASSQGGGDSPLHF
12	-	TRBV5-1	-	TRBJ2-3	TGCGCCAGCAGCTCGGATCCGGGGCCGCAGTATTTT	CASSSDPGPQYF
13	-	TRBV7-2	-	TRBJ2-2	TGTGCCAGCAGAGAGGGGAACACCGGGGAGCTGTTTTTT	CASREGNTGELFF
16	-	TRBV7-8	few	TRBJ2-3	TGTGCCAGCAGCTTGGCGGACTTCCAAGCCACAGATACGCAGTATTTT	CASSLADFQATDTQYF
12	-	TRBV12-3/TRBV12-4	-	TRBJ1-3	TGTGCCAGCAATAGACACGGAAACACCATATATTTT	CASNRHGNTIYF
15	-	TRBV12-3/TRBV12-4	many	TRBJ2-1	TGTGCCAGCAGTCCCCAGATGGGGGTTAACAATGAGCAGTTCTTC	CASSPQMGVNNEQFF
15	-	TRBV7-2	-	TRBJ2-6	TGTGCCAGCAGCTCAGACGACATCTTGGCCAACGTCCTGACTTTC	CASSSDDILANVLTF
14	TRBD1	TRBV6-1	-	TRBJ2-2	TGTGCCAGCAGCAGGGACAGGGTGTCCGGGGAGCTGTTTTTT	CASSRDRVSGELFF
12	-	TRBV29-1	few	TRBJ2-1	TGCAGCGTTGAATGGACGAACAATGAGCAGTTCTTC	CSVEWTNNEQFF